A single T cell receptor beta chain is shown here with its context. Sequenced by immunoSEQ multiplex PCR; TCRdb stores in-frame clones only, minus some. This sample has 150,000 or so clones, with 80% to 90% found just once. There are 13 residues in the CDR3. Germline loops: CDR1 PRHDT, CDR2 FYEKMQ (reference sequence). The V end was cut by 5 bases, the J end by 6 bases, with 13 bases between. The record originates from a study of T cell responses to AZD1222 COVID-19 vaccine. Sequencing was performed on peripheral blood, taken on day 0 of MenACWY control vaccination. This clonotype was sampled from an adult in good health. The V gene is TRBV13, the J gene TRBJ1-2; a possible D gene is TRBD1 (5 bases). The CDR3, as DNA: TGTGCCAGCAGCCCCCCCAGGGTACATGGCTACACCTTC. Protein: CASSPPRVHGYTF.